Given below is one T cell receptor beta chain in context. The data were obtained in a study of T cells in women clearing cervical HPV infection. Overall study: Case blood was drawn when the lesion was first found; control blood after infection became undetectable.

TCR beta CDR3 amplified by multiplex PCR from roughly 1,300 ng genomic DNA. The assay was immunoSEQ multiplex PCR, and TCRdb's table has in-frame clones only and misses some. This repertoire includes approximately 30,000 clones. Sample: blood buffy coat. The receptor was derived from a woman aged 18 to 75 with a cervical HPV16 infection that either progressed to CIN3+ or cleared (not recorded which).

The CDR3 protein is CASSSLAGGHPDTQYF. The part of the CDR3 DNA that was read is TGTGCCAGCAGTTCCTTAGCGGGGGGGCATCCAGATACG. This sequence joins TRBV12-3 or TRBV12-4 and TRBJ2-3; 11 positions agree with TRBD2. Sequencing ends 3 residues short of the CDR3 end; the germline J gene provides the rest. Trimming removed 4 bases from V and 4 bases from J; junction bases left unmatched: 7. The CDR3 covers 16 residues.